A selection of T cell receptor beta chains follows, all from one sample in a study of blood T cell repertoires in COVID-19. Produced via immunoSEQ multiplex PCR; TCRdb's table is partial and in-frame only. The data contain 100,000 to 110,000 clones, about 77% of them singletons. Sequencing was carried out using peripheral blood. The receptors were sampled from a man in his sixties or seventies with active or convalescent COVID-19. The CDR3 runs from the conserved cysteine through the conserved F or W. The D gene is left open where the match is weak. Rows may omit the clone size; those that give it use once, few, many or a size class.

V	size	J	D	CDR3	DNA
TRBV27	-	TRBJ1-2	-	CASALREGFGYGYTF	TGTGCCAGCGCCTTACGAGAGGGTTTCGGCTATGGCTACACCTTC
TRBV6-5	once	TRBJ1-2	TRBD1	CASSLQGRSGYTF	TGTGCCAGCAGCCTACAGGGGAGGAGTGGCTACACCTTC
TRBV20-1	-	TRBJ1-1	-	CSASDQGGTEAFF	TGCAGTGCTAGTGACCAGGGAGGCACTGAAGCTTTCTTT
TRBV5-5	-	TRBJ1-2	TRBD1	CASSSAPGQGIDNYGYTF	TGTGCCAGCAGCTCGGCCCCGGGACAGGGGATTGATAACTATGGCTACACCTTC
TRBV19	-	TRBJ2-3	-	CASSIDRRAGGQGNTQYF	TGTGCCAGTAGTATAGATCGGAGAGCGGGGGGACAGGGGAATACGCAGTATTTT
TRBV15	few	TRBJ2-4	TRBD2	CATSRELAGAVAKNIQYF	TGTGCCACCAGCAGAGAGTTAGCGGGGGCTGTAGCCAAAAACATTCAGTACTTC
TRBV7-2	-	TRBJ2-1	-	CASSLAAASYNEQFF	TGTGCCAGCAGCTTAGCGGCTGCCTCCTACAATGAGCAGTTCTTC
TRBV12-3/TRBV12-4	-	TRBJ2-1	-	CASSPSPGDEQFF	TGTGCCAGCAGTCCCTCCCCCGGTGATGAGCAGTTCTTC
TRBV7-3	-	TRBJ1-1	TRBD1	CASSPNRQGMNTEAFF	TGTGCCAGCAGCCCTAACCGACAGGGAATGAACACTGAAGCTTTCTTT
TRBV6-1	-	TRBJ2-3	-	CASSETSLGTDTQYF	TGTGCCAGCAGTGAAACTAGCTTGGGCACAGATACGCAGTATTTT
TRBV28	few	TRBJ1-2	TRBD1	CASSPITMDRGALVYGYTF	TGTGCCAGCAGTCCGATCACAATGGACAGGGGCGCCCTTGTCTATGGCTACACCTTC
TRBV5-8	once	TRBJ1-1	-	CASSLAGGWGTVNTEAFF	TGTGCCAGCAGCTTGGCGGGGGGCTGGGGTACAGTGAACACTGAAGCTTTCTTT
TRBV29-1	-	TRBJ2-1	-	CSVDGGTHYNEQFF	TGCAGCGTTGACGGCGGGACTCATTACAATGAGCAGTTCTTC